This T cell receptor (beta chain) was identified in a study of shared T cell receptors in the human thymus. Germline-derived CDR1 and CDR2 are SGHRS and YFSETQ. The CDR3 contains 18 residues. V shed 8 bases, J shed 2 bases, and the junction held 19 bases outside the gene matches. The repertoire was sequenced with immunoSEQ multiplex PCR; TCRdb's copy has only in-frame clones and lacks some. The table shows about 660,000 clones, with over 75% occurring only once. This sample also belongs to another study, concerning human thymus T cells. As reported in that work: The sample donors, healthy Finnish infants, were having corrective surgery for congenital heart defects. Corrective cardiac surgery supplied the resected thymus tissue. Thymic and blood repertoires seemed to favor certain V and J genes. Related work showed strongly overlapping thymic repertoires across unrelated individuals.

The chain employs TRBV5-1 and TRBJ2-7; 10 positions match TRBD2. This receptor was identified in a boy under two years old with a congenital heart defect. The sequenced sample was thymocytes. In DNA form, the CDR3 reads TGCGCCAGTAGACCGAGACTAGCGGGTGGGTCGGAAGCCTACGAGCAGTACTTC. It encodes CASRPRLAGGSEAYEQYF.